This T cell receptor beta chain was captured by sequencing in a study of tumor-infiltrating lymphocytes in primary liver carcinoma. In the study overall: Men as well as women, aged 30 to 69 years, made up the patients.

The V end was cut by 1 base, the J end by 2 bases, with 12 bases between. This CDR3 contains 15 residues. Germline CDR1 and CDR2: SGHAT and FQNNGV. Total RNA amounting to 500 ng was the source from which TCR beta cDNA was made with a constant-region primer. Employing slightly modified ARM-PCR, three nested multiplex PCR rounds were run, and these gave rise to the TCR beta libraries. The first two PCR rounds used TRBV1-TRBV30 primers with a Cbeta primer, 9 to 11 cycles each. TCRdb recomputed calls from the multiplex PCR reads with MiXCR, one row per CDR3 protein. The sample lists roughly 330,000 distinct CDR3 sequences, almost 65% occurring once. This clonotype was picked up many times. The blood RNA (from unsorted whole blood) was obtained, and germline DNA was also extracted.

The sequence came from a man aged 35 to 55 with primary liver carcinoma and hepatitis B virus infection. The chain employs TRBV11-2 and TRBJ2-7, with TRBD1 as a possible D gene (6 bases). What was sequenced was peripheral blood. The CDR3 sequence: CASSLGQEKTYEQYF. The CDR3, as DNA: TGTGCCAGCAGCTTAGGACAGGAGAAAACCTACGAGCAGTACTTC.